The clone carrying this T cell receptor beta chain showed up just a few times. These data come from a study of control samples from healthy donors and cancer patients. Repertoires were generated with immunoSEQ multiplex PCR, while TCRdb's copy carries only in-frame clones and drops some. The sample carries 100,000 to 150,000 clones, roughly 84% recorded once. Germline assignment: CDR1 SGDLS and CDR2 YYNGEE. V lost 3 bases to trimming and J lost 6 bases, with 12 bases between them. The CDR3 has 14 amino acids. This receptor was identified in a man between 35 and 55 years old in good health. This chain joins TRBV9 and TRBJ2-2; D gene ambiguous. The specimen was blood. CDR3 amino acids: CASSGWAVPGELFF. CDR3 bases: TGTGCCAGCAGCGGTTGGGCCGTCCCCGGGGAGCTGTTTTTT.